This is a list of T cell receptor beta chains from one sample in a study of Graves' ophthalmopathy and Graves' hyperthyroidism. From the multiplex PCR reads, TCRdb called clonotypes with MiXCR, one entry per CDR3 protein. The sample records some 150,000 distinct CDR3 sequences, around 40% being singletons. Sequencing input: peripheral blood. The receptor source for this set is a young man with Graves' ophthalmopathy. Each CDR3 is given with its conserved first and last residue. Fields, in order: D gene, V gene, J gene, clone size, CDR3 protein, CDR3 DNA. A D gene is named only where the DNA matches it firmly. Expanded clones get a size class; other rows say once, few or many, or leave the size out.

>-|TRBV29-1|TRBJ1-1|many
CSVSSGGGNTEAFF
TGCAGCGTCTCATCGGGGGGGGGAAACACTGAAGCTTTCTTT
>-|TRBV13|TRBJ1-1|many
CASSLSPRGLTEAFF
TGTGCCAGCAGCTTATCACCCAGAGGACTCACTGAAGCTTTCTTT
>TRBD1|TRBV20-1|TRBJ1-3|-
CSAGQGGIGNTIYF
TGCAGTGCCGGACAGGGGGGGATTGGAAACACCATATATTTT
>-|TRBV28|TRBJ1-1|few
CASSTPLTGTAEAFF
TGTGCCAGCAGTACTCCGTTGACGGGGACGGCTGAAGCTTTCTTT
>-|TRBV6-5|TRBJ1-1|many
CAVRGYGNTEAFF
TGTGCCGTGCGGGGGTACGGGAACACTGAAGCTTTCTTT
>TRBD2|TRBV28|TRBJ2-5|many
CASKWNSGRDQETQYF
TGTGCCAGCAAATGGAATAGCGGGAGAGACCAAGAGACCCAGTACTTC
>-|TRBV12-3/TRBV12-4|TRBJ1-6|-
CASSLAQGLSPLHF
TGTGCCAGCAGTTTAGCTCAGGGACTTTCACCCCTCCACTTT
>TRBD2|TRBV27|TRBJ2-7|many
CASSLSGGLAGVKQYF
TGTGCCAGCAGTCTCAGCGGAGGACTAGCGGGAGTAAAGCAGTACTTC
>-|TRBV30|TRBJ2-6|many
CAWIFGIGAGANVLTF
TGTGCCTGGATATTTGGGATTGGGGCTGGGGCCAACGTCCTGACTTTC
>-|TRBV6-1|TRBJ2-5|-
CASKMRETQYF
TGTGCCAGCAAAATGCGGGAGACCCAGTACTTC
>-|TRBV27|TRBJ1-1|-
CASSSFGGSSTEAFF
TGTGCCAGCAGTTCGTTCGGGGGGAGCAGCACTGAAGCTTTCTTT
>-|TRBV7-2|TRBJ2-7|many
CASSLDGFRSEQYF
TGTGCCAGCAGCTTAGACGGGTTCCGTAGCGAGCAGTACTTC
>-|TRBV12-3/TRBV12-4|TRBJ2-3|many
CASTLEGAYPNTQYF
TGTGCCAGCACCCTTGAGGGAGCCTACCCTAATACGCAGTATTTT
>-|TRBV28|TRBJ1-2|-
CASTGPNYGYTF
TGTGCCAGCACAGGCCCTAACTATGGCTACACCTTC
>-|TRBV27|TRBJ2-7|-
CASGRGRQSYEQYF
TGTGCCAGCGGGCGGGGCAGACAGTCCTACGAGCAGTACTTC
>-|TRBV28|TRBJ1-1|many
CASTVENTEAFF
TGTGCCAGCACCGTTGAGAACACTGAAGCTTTCTTT
>TRBD1|TRBV6-5|TRBJ2-7|few
CASSYRTGRIYEQYF
TGTGCCAGCAGTTACCGGACAGGGAGAATCTACGAGCAGTACTTC
>TRBD1|TRBV28|TRBJ2-7|-
CASSWGQGVLEQYF
TGTGCCAGCAGTTGGGGACAGGGGGTGTTGGAGCAGTACTTC
>-|TRBV28|TRBJ1-1|many
CASRRPGGPATEAFF
TGTGCCAGCAGGCGACCGGGGGGGCCCGCCACTGAAGCTTTCTTT
>-|TRBV10-1|TRBJ1-2|-
CASSDRGEDGYTF
TGCGCCAGCAGTGACAGGGGAGAGGATGGCTACACCTTC
>-|TRBV12-3/TRBV12-4|TRBJ2-7|-
CASSSKQARYEQYF
TGTGCCAGCAGTTCAAAACAGGCCCGCTACGAGCAGTACTTC
>TRBD1|TRBV12-3/TRBV12-4|TRBJ2-5|-
CASSPYRGQETQYF
TGTGCCAGCAGCCCCTACAGGGGGCAAGAGACCCAGTACTTC
>-|TRBV2|TRBJ2-5|many
CASSPPGMESGYF
TGTGCCAGCAGCCCCCCGGGAATGGAGTCTGGGTACTTC
>-|TRBV28|TRBJ2-7|-
CASSVRQANYEQYF
TGTGCCAGCAGTGTACGACAGGCTAACTACGAGCAGTACTTC
>TRBD1|TRBV11-1|TRBJ1-1|-
CASSSAGTGVAEAFF
TGTGCCAGCAGCTCCGCCGGGACAGGGGTCGCTGAAGCTTTCTTT
>TRBD1|TRBV27|TRBJ1-5|-
CASMRYTGGSSNQPQHF
TGTGCCAGCATGAGGTATACAGGGGGCTCTAGCAATCAGCCCCAGCATTTT
>-|TRBV5-1|TRBJ2-7|many
CASSLEDPSYEQYF
TGCGCCAGCAGCTTGGAGGACCCATCCTACGAGCAGTACTTC
>TRBD1|TRBV27|TRBJ1-6|-
CASSPRGGTGNSPLHF
TGTGCCAGCAGTCCTCGAGGAGGGACAGGGAATTCACCCCTCCACTTT
>-|TRBV20-1|TRBJ2-7|-
CSASMVEPRYEQYF
TGCAGTGCTTCTATGGTAGAACCGCGTTACGAGCAGTACTTC
>-|TRBV12-3/TRBV12-4|TRBJ2-7|once
CASSFGVVGYEQYF
TGTGCCAGCAGCTTTGGGGTGGTGGGGTACGAGCAGTACTTC
>TRBD1|TRBV18|TRBJ1-1|many
CASSYGQGVSTEAFF
TGTGCCAGCTCATACGGACAGGGGGTTTCCACTGAAGCTTTCTTT
>TRBD1|TRBV10-3|TRBJ2-3|many
CAISERGQAQYF
TGTGCCATCAGTGAGCGAGGACAGGCGCAGTATTTT
>-|TRBV9|TRBJ1-2|once
CASTLTERDYGYTF
TGTGCCAGCACCCTGACAGAGCGGGACTATGGCTACACCTTC
>-|TRBV30|TRBJ2-7|many
CAWRERQSSYEQYF
TGTGCCTGGAGGGAGAGACAGAGCTCCTACGAGCAGTACTTC
>TRBD1|TRBV9|TRBJ2-5|many
CASSPRTGTNQETQYF
TGTGCCAGCAGCCCCCGGACAGGGACAAACCAAGAGACCCAGTACTTC
>-|TRBV11-3|TRBJ2-5|many
CASSLRGFETQYF
TGTGCCAGCAGCCTACGGGGTTTTGAGACCCAGTACTTC
>-|TRBV11-2|TRBJ2-7|-
CASSLIQSYEQYF
TGTGCCAGCAGCTTAATCCAGTCCTACGAGCAGTACTTC
>-|TRBV30|TRBJ1-2|many
CAWGESYGSTF
TGTGCCTGGGGAGAATCCTATGGCTCCACCTTC
>-|TRBV6-4|TRBJ2-2|many
CASSGYPLWGARSPGELFF
TGTGCCAGCAGTGGATACCCCTTATGGGGGGCACGGTCCCCCGGGGAGCTGTTTTTT
>-|TRBV5-1|TRBJ2-7|-
CASTPGVWKATSYEQYF
TGCGCCAGCACCCCTGGGGTGTGGAAGGCGACCTCCTACGAGCAGTACTTC
>TRBD1|TRBV30|TRBJ2-7|-
CAWRRQGRHEQYF
TGTGCCTGGCGAAGACAGGGGCGTCACGAGCAGTACTTC
>-|TRBV28|TRBJ2-7|-
CASSLPALREQYF
TGTGCCAGCAGTTTACCTGCGTTGAGAGAGCAGTACTTC
>-|TRBV10-3|TRBJ2-7|-
CASSESPFGTRSPYEQYF
TGTGCCAGCAGTGAGTCCCCCTTCGGGACCCGCAGTCCCTACGAGCAGTACTTC
>TRBD1|TRBV4-1|TRBJ1-2|many
CASSQDNFGTGANYGYTF
TGCGCCAGCAGCCAAGATAATTTCGGGACAGGAGCTAACTATGGCTACACCTTC
>TRBD2|TRBV2|TRBJ2-2|-
CASSSSPGLAGYTGELFF
TGTGCCAGCAGTTCTTCCCCGGGACTAGCGGGATACACCGGGGAGCTGTTTTTT
>-|TRBV6-2/TRBV6-3|TRBJ1-1|-
CASSSPAMNTEAFF
TGTGCCAGCAGTTCTCCCGCTATGAACACTGAAGCTTTCTTT
>TRBD2|TRBV12-3/TRBV12-4|TRBJ2-7|many
CASSFPLAGGSDEQYF
TGTGCCAGCAGTTTCCCCCTAGCTGGCGGGAGTGACGAGCAGTACTTC
>-|TRBV12-3/TRBV12-4|TRBJ1-5|-
CASSLMARQPQHF
TGTGCCAGCAGTTTAATGGCAAGGCAGCCCCAGCATTTT
>TRBD2|TRBV6-1|TRBJ2-7|many
CASGGGLAGEKGYYEQYF
TGTGCCAGCGGTGGCGGACTAGCGGGAGAAAAGGGTTACTACGAGCAGTACTTC
>TRBD1|TRBV30|TRBJ1-5|many
CAWSRRDRGASNQPQHF
TGTGCCTGGAGTAGGCGGGACAGGGGGGCGAGCAATCAGCCCCAGCATTTT
>-|TRBV20-1|TRBJ1-1|few
CSARPEGTEAFF
TGCAGTGCTAGACCGGAGGGCACTGAAGCTTTCTTT
>TRBD2|TRBV6-1|TRBJ2-7|-
CASRIGRGYEQYF
TGTGCCAGCAGGATTGGGAGGGGTTACGAGCAGTACTTC
>TRBD2|TRBV30|TRBJ2-7|many
CAWSTSGSYEQYF
TGTGCCTGGAGTACTAGCGGTTCCTACGAGCAGTACTTC
>TRBD1|TRBV6-5|TRBJ1-6|-
CASSYSDGTGSSSYNSPLHF
TGTGCCAGCAGTTACTCGGACGGGACAGGCTCAAGCTCCTATAATTCACCCCTCCACTTT
>-|TRBV6-2/TRBV6-3|TRBJ1-1|many
CASSYSPSPGTFF
TGTGCCAGCAGTTACTCTCCCTCGCCCGGGACTTTCTTT
>-|TRBV2|TRBJ2-7|few
CASSSEGYEQYF
TGTGCCAGCAGTAGCGAGGGCTACGAGCAGTACTTC
>-|TRBV6-1|TRBJ1-6|-
CASRGYSPLHF
TGTGCCAGCAGGGGGTACTCACCCCTCCACTTT